These 20 T cell receptor beta chains were sequenced from one sample in a study of T cell repertoires in aging, cancer and after chemotherapy. A mixed TRB-A/B primer pool amplified rearranged TRB by multiplex touch-down PCR. From the multiplex PCR reads, TCRdb called clonotypes with MiXCR, one entry per CDR3 protein. The sample carries 20,000 or so distinct CDR3 sequences, approximately 40% recorded once. Peripheral blood genomic DNA, not sorted cells or RNA, was the template. The sequencing input was blood. The origin of the receptors is a human donor with a solid tumor.

This clonotype was seen only a few times. The chain uses TRBV10-3 and TRBJ2-7; TRBD1 agrees at 7 bases. The V and J ends lost 8 bases and 0 bases, in that order; junction bases with no gene match: 1. The germline CDR1 and CDR2 sequences are ENHRY and SYGVKD. The CDR3 is made up of 12 amino acids. Here the CDR3 DNA reads TGTGCCATCCGGGACAGCTCCTACGAGCAGTACTTC. This translates into CAIRDSSYEQYF.

This chain uses TRBV10-3 with TRBJ2-1; D ambiguous. The V gene's germline CDR1 is ENHRY and CDR2 SYGVKD. The CDR3 has 13 residues. V shed 0 bases and J shed 10 bases, with 10 bases lying between them. The CDR3 DNA reads TGTGCCATCAGTGAGTCTTTCTCCTCGGAGCAGTTCTTC. Its translation: CAISESFSSEQFF.

This chain joins TRBV6-6 and TRBJ1-6; D uncertain. The germline V gene has CDR1 MNHNY and CDR2 SVGAGI (reference sequence). V lost 6 bases, J lost 0 bases, and 12 bases lay in between. The CDR3 extends over 16 amino acids. CDR3: CASSTSGSSYNSPLHF. The CDR3 coding sequence is TGTGCCAGCAGCACCTCGGGGAGCTCCTATAATTCACCCCTCCACTTT.

This clonotype is judged medium-sized (0.01 to 0.1%). This rearrangement joins TRBV29-1 to TRBJ1-2, with a possible D match to TRBD1 (6 bases). Trimming left V 3 bases short and J 3 bases short, with 26 bases between. CDR1 is SQVTM and CDR2 is ANQGSEA in the germline V gene. This CDR3 contains 18 residues. CDR3 sequence: CSVDVTTGKLKNDYGYTF. CDR3 sequence (DNA): TGCAGCGTTGACGTAACTACAGGGAAACTTAAGAACGACTATGGCTACACCTTC.

The rearrangement uses TRBV11-1 and TRBJ2-7; 12 bases fit TRBD2. From germline, CDR1 is SGHAT and CDR2 FQDESV (reference sequence). V was pared by 3 bases and J by 4 bases, with 4 bases of the junction left unmatched. This CDR3 comprises 15 residues. CDR3 sequence (DNA): TGTGCCAGCAGCTTTCAGACTAGCGGGAGTTACGAGCAGTACTTC. Its translation is CASSFQTSGSYEQYF. The full variable domain, rest sourced from reference TRBV11-1 and TRBJ2-7, is EAEVAQSPRYKITEKSQAVAFWCDPISGHATLYWYRQILGQGPELLVQFQDESVVDDSQLPKDRFSAERLKGVDSTLKIQPAELGDSAMYLCASSFQTSGSYEQYFGPGTRLTVT.

This clonotype was counted a few times. This chain uses TRBV24-1 with TRBJ1-2; 7 bases are a match to TRBD1. Trimming cost V 4 bases and J 9 bases; bases outside gene matches: 10. CDR1 and CDR2 from the germline V gene are KGHDR and SFDVKD. CDR3 length equals 14 residues. Here the CDR3 reads CATSDQGQPESYTF. Written as DNA, the CDR3 is TGTGCCACCAGTGACCAGGGACAGCCGGAGAGCTACACCTTC.

The V gene is TRBV10-3, the J gene TRBJ2-5; TRBD2 aligns across 8 bases. J was trimmed by 2 bases and V by 8 bases; bases with no gene match: 4. CDR1 and CDR2 from the germline V gene are ENHRY and SYGVKD. The CDR3 runs to 13 residues. CDR3 in DNA: TGTGCCATCCGGGCTAGCGGGCAAGAGACCCAGTACTTC. It translates to CAIRASGQETQYF.

The genes are TRBV27 and TRBJ2-7, with D unclear. The length of the CDR3 is 15 residues. Germline CDR1 MNHEY, CDR2 SMNVEV (reference sequence). Trimming removed 1 base at V and 3 bases at J, with 13 bases between. The CDR3 DNA follows: TGTGCCAGCAGTTTATTTTCTGGATCTTACTACGAGCAGTACTTC. Translating it yields CASSLFSGSYYEQYF.

The chain employs TRBV19 and TRBJ1-5; D is undetermined. Germline V gene lookup returns CDR1 LNHDA and CDR2 SQIVND (reference sequence). The CDR3 contains 16 residues. V was trimmed by 4 bases and J by 0 bases, leaving 13 bases between them. CDR3 loop: CASSTDWRYSNQPQHF. CDR3 DNA sequence: TGTGCCAGTAGTACCGACTGGCGTTATAGCAATCAGCCCCAGCATTTT.

This clonotype appeared a few times. This chain connects TRBV12-3 or TRBV12-4 to TRBJ1-5; no firm D call. V was pared by 4 bases and J by 0 bases, with 10 bases between. The length of the CDR3 is 15 residues. CDR3 protein: CASSSPGNSNQPQHF. The CDR3 DNA sequence: TGTGCCAGCAGTTCCCCAGGAAATAGCAATCAGCCCCAGCATTTT.

This chain uses TRBV11-2 with TRBJ1-5, with a tentative D call TRBD1 (5 bases). Trimming took off 3 bases at V and 2 bases at J, with 8 bases between the two ends. This CDR3 has 14 residues. Germline assignment: CDR1 SGHAT and CDR2 FQNNGV. CDR3 residues: CASSLGGGNQPQHF. The CDR3 DNA sequence: TGTGCCAGCAGCTTGGGAGGGGGCAATCAGCCCCAGCATTTT.

J is TRBJ1-2 and V is TRBV12-3 or TRBV12-4, with no clear D. Trimming left V 6 bases short and J 8 bases short, with 13 bases between. This CDR3 comprises 12 residues. The CDR3 loop is CASSRGGWGYTF. CDR3 in DNA: TGTGCCAGCAGCCGGGGAGGGTGGGGCTACACCTTC.

This chain joins TRBV6-2 or TRBV6-3 and TRBJ2-1; 13 bases are a match to TRBD2. Looked up from germline, CDR1 is MNHEY and CDR2 is SVGEGT. Trimming removed 4 bases from V and 4 bases from J; junction bases left unmatched: 4. The CDR3 totals 16 residues. Here the CDR3 DNA reads TGTGCCAGCAGTTCCCTACTAGCGGGAGGGTACAATGAGCAGTTCTTC. This encodes CASSSLLAGGYNEQFF.

This chain uses TRBV5-6 with TRBJ1-1; D uncertain. Trimming left V 6 bases short and J 0 bases short, with 6 bases between. Germline CDR1 SGHDT, CDR2 YYEEEE. CDR3 size: 12 residues. The CDR3 DNA reads TGTGCCAGCAACTCAATGAACACTGAAGCTTTCTTT. It encodes CASNSMNTEAFF.

This sequence joins TRBV30 and TRBJ1-4; D possibly corresponds to TRBD1 (6 bases). Germline assignment: CDR1 GTSNPN and CDR2 SVGIG (reference sequence). V lost 2 bases and J 2 bases, leaving 12 bases between the germline ends. The CDR3 totals 15 residues. The CDR3, as DNA: TGTGCCTGGAGTAAAGTGGGGGCCACTAATGAAAAACTGTTTTTT. This sequence encodes CAWSKVGATNEKLFF.

Relative to its sample, this clonotype is medium-sized. The V call is TRBV30, the J call TRBJ2-7; D is unclear. V was cut by 2 bases and J by 3 bases, with 8 bases left in between. The CDR3 runs to 12 residues. Germline V CDR1 and CDR2: GTSNPN, SVGIG (reference sequence). The CDR3 reads CAWSKSIYEQYF. CDR3 nucleotide sequence: TGTGCCTGGAGTAAGAGCATCTACGAGCAGTACTTC.

A few counts support this clonotype. The gene calls are TRBV7-9 and TRBJ2-6; TRBD1 is a possible D gene (5 bases). The germline gives CDR1 SEHNR, CDR2 FQNEAQ (reference sequence). The V end lost 1 base, the J end lost 0 bases, and 10 bases lay between the germline ends. The CDR3 is made up of 17 amino acids. The DNA for the CDR3 is TGTGCCAGCAGCTTAGGGCAGGGAAGCTCTGGGGCCAACGTCCTGACTTTC. Its protein is CASSLGQGSSGANVLTF. Full variable domain (outside the CDR3, taken from reference TRBV7-9 and TRBJ2-6): DTGVSQNPRHKITKRGQNVTFRCDPISEHNRLYWYRQTLGQGPEFLTYFQNEAQLEKSRLLSDRFSAERPKGSFSTLEIQRTEQGDSAMYLCASSLGQGSSGANVLTFGAGSRLTVL.

This clonotype was detected a few times. The rearrangement uses TRBV7-6 and TRBJ2-7, with D possibly being TRBD1 or TRBD2 (6 bases each). Germline assignment: CDR1 SGHVS and CDR2 FNYEAQ. Trimming shortened V by 6 bases and J by 7 bases, and 37 bases separated the two germline ends. The CDR3 contains 20 residues. For the CDR3, the DNA is TGTGCCAGCAGGAAAGGGGCACTGCAGTGGGCGAAGGGGGGCGACGTTGAGCAGTACTTC. Translated: CASRKGALQWAKGGDVEQYF.

The chain carries TRBV19 and TRBJ2-1, with TRBD2 matching 12 bases. Germline V gene lookup returns CDR1 LNHDA and CDR2 SQIVND (reference sequence). The ends lost 3 bases at V and 0 bases at J; junction bases unmatched: 6. The CDR3 covers 18 residues. The CDR3, as DNA: TGTGCCAGTAGTATGACTAGCGGGAGCCCAAGCTCCTACAATGAGCAGTTCTTC. As protein: CASSMTSGSPSSYNEQFF.

This clonotype turned up a few times. This chain uses TRBV13 with TRBJ1-2, with 8 bases fitting TRBD1. V shed 5 bases and J 6 bases; nucleotides not matched to a gene: 5. Germline CDR1 is PRHDT and CDR2 is FYEKMQ (reference sequence). This CDR3 is built from 13 residues. CDR3 region: CASSPGTGHGYTF. The CDR3 region has the DNA TGTGCCAGCAGCCCGGGGACAGGACATGGCTACACCTTC. Filled out from reference TRBV13 and TRBJ1-2, the complete variable domain reads AAGVIQSPRHLIKEKRETATLKCYPIPRHDTVYWYQQGPGQDPQFLISFYEKMQSDKGSIPDRFSAQQFSDYHSELNMSSLELGDSALYFCASSPGTGHGYTFGSGTRLTVV.